The clone carrying this T cell receptor (beta chain) was observed at least ten times. Its matching antigen is unknown. The data derive from a study of CD8+CD57+ T cells in acquired aplastic anemia. Selection for sequencing was limited to patients who had shown CD8+CD57+ cell expansion by flow cytometry. Profiles of TCR beta VDJ and CDR3 were generated from a genomic DNA template. A single record per CDR3 protein comes from TCRdb applying MiXCR to the reads. The sample has some 150,000 distinct CDR3 sequences; around half are singletons. Whole-study findings and limits: Patients had roughly 31 CD8+ CDR3 sequences in common with controls (the shared set).

V lost 1 base and J lost 5; bases outside the gene matches: 3. The length of the CDR3 is 15 residues. Germline CDR1 reads LNHDA; CDR2 reads SQIVND (reference sequence). The rearrangement uses TRBV19 and TRBJ2-1; 9 nucleotides align to TRBD2. This sequence originates from a human donor with aplastic anemia. Sample: sorted CD4+, CD8+, or CD8+CD57+ T cells (not recorded which) from PBMCs. This CDR3 reads CASSIGLAGHNEQFF. The CDR3 DNA reads TGTGCCAGTAGTATAGGGCTAGCGGGGCACAATGAGCAGTTCTTC. Together with reference TRBV19 and TRBJ2-1, the CDR3 gives the full variable domain: DGGITQSPKYLFRKEGQNVTLSCEQNLNHDAMYWYRQDPGQGLRLIYYSQIVNDFQKGDIAEGYSVSREKKESFPLTVTSAQKNPTAFYLCASSIGLAGHNEQFFGPGTRLTVL.